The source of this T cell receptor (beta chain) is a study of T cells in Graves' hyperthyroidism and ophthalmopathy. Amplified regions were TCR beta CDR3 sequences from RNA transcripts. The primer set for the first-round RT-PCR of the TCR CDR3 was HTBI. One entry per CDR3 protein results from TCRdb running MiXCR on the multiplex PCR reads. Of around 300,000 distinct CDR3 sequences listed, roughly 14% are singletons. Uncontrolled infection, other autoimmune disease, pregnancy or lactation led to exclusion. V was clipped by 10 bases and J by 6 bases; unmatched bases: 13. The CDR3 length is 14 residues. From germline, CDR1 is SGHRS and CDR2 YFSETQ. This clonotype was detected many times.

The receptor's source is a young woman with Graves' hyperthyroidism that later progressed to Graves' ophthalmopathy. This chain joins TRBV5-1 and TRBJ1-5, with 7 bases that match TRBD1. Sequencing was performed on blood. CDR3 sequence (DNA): TGCGCCCGGCGGGCGTACAGGGGAGGTCAGCCCCAGCATTTT. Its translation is CARRAYRGGQPQHF.